The source of this T cell receptor (beta chain) is a study of OX40 agonist ivuxolimab in advanced cancers. Study information: Partial responses were achieved by three patients, of whom one had hepatocellular carcinoma and two had cutaneous melanoma. Study observations and caveats: Dosing at 0.1 to 3.0 mg/kg was accompanied by clonal expansion of CD4+ and CD8+ blood T cells by week 6. On average, CD8+ T cells had more expanded clones than CD4+.

A remark on this clone: Antigen unknown.

The CDR3 is 15 amino acids. Germline CDR1 is SGDLS and CDR2 is YYNGEE. The germline V and J ends were trimmed by 4 bases and 3 bases, with 13 bases remaining between them. Data came from immunoSEQ multiplex PCR; TCRdb stores just in-frame clones and leaves some out. The sample includes roughly 86,000 clones, just under 90% of them seen just once. This TCR was sampled from an adult with an advanced solid tumor such as melanoma, head and neck, liver or kidney cancer. The sample consisted of CD4+ or CD8+ T cells sorted from blood, taken in a trial of the OX40 agonist ivuxolimab. The rearrangement uses TRBV9 and TRBJ1-4; perhaps TRBD1 as D (6 bases). CDR3 protein: CASSSQGFANEKLFF. The DNA of the CDR3 is TGTGCCAGCAGCTCCCAGGGGTTTGCTAATGAAAAACTGTTTTTT.